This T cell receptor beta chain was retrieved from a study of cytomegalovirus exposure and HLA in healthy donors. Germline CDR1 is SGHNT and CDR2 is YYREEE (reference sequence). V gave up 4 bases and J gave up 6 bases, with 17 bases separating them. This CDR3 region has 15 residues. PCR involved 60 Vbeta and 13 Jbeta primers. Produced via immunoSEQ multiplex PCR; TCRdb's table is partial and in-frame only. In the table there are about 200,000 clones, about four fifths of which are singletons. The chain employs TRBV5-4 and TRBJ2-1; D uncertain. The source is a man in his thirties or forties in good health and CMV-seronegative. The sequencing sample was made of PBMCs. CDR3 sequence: CASSHHLTSSNEQFF. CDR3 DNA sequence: TGTGCCAGCAGCCACCATCTAACTTCATCCAATGAGCAGTTCTTC.